This entry is about one T cell receptor (beta chain). The data belong to a study of blood T cell repertoires in COVID-19. Study-level information: Samples representing acute and convalescent COVID-19 were sourced from the United States, Italy and Spain. PBMCs, B-cell-depleted T cells, or T cells provided the cDNA or gDNA that made up the material.

In the original analysis: Reference gene primer amplification in the assay estimated nucleated cell counts. TCRdb keeps only in-frame clones here, not all; method: immunoSEQ multiplex PCR. From that table come the V and J calls and clone size; the DNA was used to work out D and trimming. The repertoire consists of approximately 170,000 clones, with approximately 93% occurring once and the leading ten covering 2%. From germline, CDR1 is SNHLY and CDR2 FYNNEI. V was cut by 8 bases and J by 0 bases, with 8 bases left in between. This CDR3 is 14 amino acids long. It was during active infection that Seattle patients were enrolled and then longitudinally followed.

Sequenced material: peripheral blood. The origin of this receptor is an older woman with COVID-19, enrolled during active disease. The chain joins TRBV2 to TRBJ2-6; D is possibly TRBD2 (5 bases). CDR3: CASLGVSGANVLTF. The CDR3 DNA reads TGTGCCAGCCTCGGGGTCTCTGGGGCCAACGTCCTGACTTTC.